What follows are 26 T cell receptor beta chains derived from one specimen sequenced in a study of post-analysis software for immune sequencing data. Study-wide points: In patients, about five TRBV segments were more frequent than in controls, with TRBV5-6, TRBV5-1 and TRBV20-1 among them.

Antigen specificity for these receptors is unknown. The TCR beta cDNA libraries carried unique molecular identifiers. TCRdb reanalysed the PCR reads using MiXCR and keeps one entry per CDR3 protein. The data show about 770,000 distinct CDR3 sequences, 46% seen once. Sequencing was carried out using blood. The origin of the receptors is a girl between 10 and 17 years old with multiple sclerosis.

The chain links TRBV3-1 to TRBJ2-7; no reliable D call. The DNA matches TRBJ2-4 better at its end, which makes the J call doubtful. There are 16 residues in the CDR3. Germline V CDR1 and CDR2: LGHDT, YNNKEL (reference sequence). The CDR3 is CASSQELEIAKNIQYF. The CDR3 region has the DNA TGTGCCAGCAGCCAAGAGCTGGAGATAGCCAAAAACATTCAGTACTTC.

Points on this clonotype: One end of the junction is discordant with germline, which a read error may explain. The V gene is TRBV4-2, the J gene TRBJ2-1, with 10 nucleotides matching TRBD2. Germline CDR1 and CDR2: LGHNA and YNFKEQ. The CDR3 has 17 amino acids. The CDR3 DNA reads as TGTGCCGGCAGCCAAGAAGGGAGCGGGAGGGCCTACAATGAGCAGTTCTTC. Protein product: CAGSQEGSGRAYNEQFF.

This clonotype was observed a handful of times. The chain has TRBV6-5 and TRBJ2-5; tentatively, D is TRBD1 (5 bases). CDR1 and CDR2 (germline): MNHEY, SVGAGI. The CDR3 has 15 amino acids. V lost 0 bases and J lost 3, with 11 bases in between. The CDR3 DNA follows: TGTGCCAGCAGTTACTCGGGGCTAGTGGAAGAGACCCAGTACTTC. Its translation is CASSYSGLVEETQYF.

This clonotype turned up a few times. The chain combines TRBV12-3 or TRBV12-4 with TRBJ2-5; TRBD1 matches 7 bases. V lost 6 bases and J lost 3; bases outside the gene matches: 10. The CDR3 totals 15 residues. The CDR3 loop is CASRSLATGKETQYF. The DNA of the CDR3 is TGTGCCAGCAGATCCCTTGCGACAGGGAAAGAGACCCAGTACTTC.

This clonotype was seen a handful of times. The chain employs TRBV5-5 and TRBJ2-3, with a possible D match to TRBD2 (5 bases). This CDR3 is built from 16 residues. CDR1 is SGHKS and CDR2 is YYEKEE in the germline V gene (reference sequence). The V and J ends lost 2 bases and 5 bases respectively, with 18 bases between them. Here the CDR3 reads CASSFFERPRGDTQYF. CDR3 in DNA: TGTGCCAGCAGCTTCTTCGAGAGACCTCGGGGAGATACGCAGTATTTT.

This clonotype has a handful of counts. The genes are TRBV12-3 or TRBV12-4 and TRBJ1-1; D is ambiguous. The V and J ends lost 10 bases and 1 base respectively, with 13 bases between them. This CDR3 has 13 amino acids. DNA for the CDR3: TGTGCCACCCGGGAGTCAACGAACACTGAAGCTTTCTTT. Its translation is CATRESTNTEAFF.

DNA for the CDR3: TGTGCCAGCAGCTTTCCGACGTACTCCCGGGAGGCTTTCTTT. This sequence encodes CASSFPTYSREAFF. The rearrangement links TRBV7-9 to TRBJ1-1; D is undetermined. CDR1 and CDR2 (germline): SEHNR, FQNEAQ (reference sequence). The CDR3 is 14 residues long. Trimming took 3 bases from V and 11 from J, leaving 19 bases between them.

This clonotype was seen more than once but under ten times. The V gene is TRBV7-3, the J gene TRBJ2-1, with 12 bases matching TRBD2. V trimming: 7 bases; J trimming: 5 bases; junction bases outside the gene matches: 12. This CDR3 region has 17 residues. The germline V gene encodes CDR1 SGHTA and CDR2 FQGTGA. In DNA form, the CDR3 reads TGTGCCAGCAACTTGGGTCCGGGACTAGCGGGCCACAATGAGCAGTTCTTC. Translated, it gives CASNLGPGLAGHNEQFF.

Regarding this clonotype: One junction end disagrees with the germline gene, perhaps due to a read error. The genes are TRBV6-5 and TRBJ2-4; 7 bases line up with TRBD2. Per the germline V gene, CDR1 is MNHEY and CDR2 is SVGAGI. CDR3 length equals 15 residues. The CDR3 sequence is CTSTPGGLAKNIQYF. The DNA for the CDR3 is TGTACCAGCACCCCGGGAGGTTTAGCCAAAAACATTCAGTACTTC.

This clonotype was recorded a few times. This rearrangement joins TRBV4-3 to TRBJ2-7; TRBD1 or TRBD2 may be the D gene (5 bases each). The V gene lost 0 bases and the J gene lost 6 bases, with 12 bases spanning the gap. Germline CDR1 and CDR2: LGHNA and YSLEER. The CDR3 length is 14 residues. CDR3: CASSQDLRGGEQYF. The CDR3 bases are TGCGCCAGCAGCCAAGATCTGAGGGGTGGCGAGCAGTACTTC.

The rearrangement joins TRBV12-3 or TRBV12-4 to TRBJ2-7; possibly TRBD1 or TRBD2 for D (6 bases each). The CDR3 extends over 14 amino acids. Trimming pared 2 bases from V and 5 bases from J, leaving 13 bases between. The CDR3 DNA is TGTGCCAGCAGTTTATCGAGGGGGGTGGACGAGCAGTACTTC. Its translation is CASSLSRGVDEQYF.

This chain uses TRBV6-5 with TRBJ2-7; D remains ambiguous. There are 15 residues in the CDR3. The germline V gene encodes CDR1 MNHEY and CDR2 SVGAGI. V gave up 0 bases and J gave up 1 base, with 10 bases separating them. CDR3 region: CASSYSRSPSYEQYF. CDR3 nucleotide sequence: TGTGCCAGCAGTTACTCTCGCTCACCATCCTACGAGCAGTACTTC.

The J gene is TRBJ2-1, the V gene TRBV28; a possible D gene is TRBD1 (6 bases). The V gene lost 4 bases and the J gene lost 9 bases, with 16 bases spanning the gap. The CDR3 contains 14 residues. Germline assignment: CDR1 MDHEN and CDR2 SYDVKM. The CDR3 sequence is CASSSGTTGTEQFF. The CDR3 nucleotides read TGTGCCAGCAGTTCCGGGACAACCGGGACTGAGCAGTTCTTC.

This clonotype has more than one count but fewer than ten. The V call is TRBV5-5, the J call TRBJ1-6; TRBD1 matches at 7 bases. Germline CDR1 SGHKS, CDR2 YYEKEE (reference sequence). The CDR3 sequence is 18 residues long. The V segment lost 3 bases and the J segment 2 bases; nucleotides outside the gene matches: 11. The CDR3 DNA follows: TGTGCCAGCAGCTATGACAGGGACGGGATGACCTATAATTCACCCCTCCACTTT. It codes for CASSYDRDGMTYNSPLHF.

This sequence joins TRBV28 and TRBJ2-1; TRBD2 agrees at 14 bases. There are 19 residues in the CDR3. Trimming removed 7 bases from V and 0 bases from J; junction bases left unmatched: 11. Germline-derived CDR1 and CDR2 are MDHEN and SYDVKM. DNA for the CDR3: TGTGCCAGCACCAAGGGACTAGCGGGGGCCCTGAGCTCCTACAATGAGCAGTTCTTC. Translating gives CASTKGLAGALSSYNEQFF.

This chain links TRBV15 with TRBJ2-5; TRBD1 matches at 9 bases. After removal of 1 base from V and 5 bases from J, the junction contained 5 bases not matched to a gene. CDR1 is LNHNV and CDR2 is YYDKDF in the germline V gene (reference sequence). The CDR3 is 15 residues long. This chain's CDR3 is CATSRGQGVGETQYF. The CDR3 DNA reads as TGTGCCACCAGCAGAGGACAGGGGGTGGGTGAGACCCAGTACTTC.

The chain recombines TRBV19 with TRBJ1-2; perhaps TRBD1 as D (5 bases). The CDR3 contains 13 residues. V gave up 5 bases and J gave up 7 bases, with 14 bases separating them. In germline, CDR1 is LNHDA, CDR2 SQIVND (reference sequence). The CDR3: CASSFHRDGGYTF. CDR3 coding DNA: TGTGCCAGTAGTTTCCACCGGGACGGTGGCTACACCTTC.

As concerns this clonotype: Compared with germline, one end of the junction differs, possibly owing to a read error. The chain couples TRBV4-2 to TRBJ1-2, with D unclear. There are 14 residues in the CDR3. Germline-derived CDR1 and CDR2 are LGHNA and YNFKEQ. The CDR3 protein is CASSPSREGYGCTF. DNA of the CDR3: TGTGCCAGCAGCCCGTCCCGGGAGGGCTACGGCTGCACCTTC.

V is TRBV7-2 and J is TRBJ2-5, with D possibly being TRBD2 (6 bases). Trimming shortened V by 3 bases and J by 11 bases, and 19 bases separated the two germline ends. The CDR3 spans 14 residues. Germline CDR1 SGHTA, CDR2 FQGNSA. Written as DNA, the CDR3 is TGTGCCAGCAGCTTCTCGCGGGGATACAATGAGCAGTACTTC. Protein sequence: CASSFSRGYNEQYF.

This chain connects TRBV28 to TRBJ2-1; 10 positions match TRBD2. The CDR3 length is 15 residues. With 6 bases clipped from V and 6 bases from J, the junction kept 8 bases outside the gene matches. Germline CDR1 and CDR2: MDHEN and SYDVKM. The CDR3, as DNA: TGTGCCAGCAGGCCCGGGACTAGCGAGCCCAATGAGCAGTTCTTC. Its translation: CASRPGTSEPNEQFF.

CDR3 protein: CASSLRWDGNEQFF. CDR3 nucleotides: TGTGCCAGCAGCCTAAGATGGGACGGGAATGAGCAGTTCTTC. The rearrangement links TRBV7-8 to TRBJ2-1; D assignment may be TRBD1 or TRBD2 (5 bases each). The CDR3 has 14 residues. The V and J ends lost 5 bases and 7 bases respectively, with 15 bases between them. CDR1 and CDR2 (germline): SGHVS, FQNEAQ.

This sequence joins TRBV9 and TRBJ2-3; D is uncertain. The CDR3 has 16 residues. V gave up 2 bases and J gave up 2 bases, with 15 bases separating them. Germline loops: CDR1 SGDLS, CDR2 YYNGEE. The CDR3 loop reads CASSVRGGIYTDTQYF. CDR3 DNA: TGTGCCAGCAGCGTCCGTGGCGGAATATACACAGATACGCAGTATTTT.

This chain links TRBV18 with TRBJ2-1; 8 bases agree with TRBD2. Germline loops: CDR1 KGHSH, CDR2 LQKENI. The junction had 8 bases not matched to a gene; V was cut back by 3 bases and J by 10 bases. CDR3 size: 14 residues. Here the CDR3 reads CASSPGLAPGEQFF. The DNA for the CDR3 is TGTGCCAGCTCACCCGGACTAGCCCCAGGGGAGCAGTTCTTC.

The chain is built from TRBV28 and TRBJ2-1; the D gene is possibly TRBD1 (6 bases). V was pared by 3 bases and J by 12 bases, with 24 bases between. Germline CDR1 MDHEN, CDR2 SYDVKM. This CDR3 is built from 16 residues. This chain's CDR3 is CASSLRDTSVTSGQFF. CDR3 sequence (DNA): TGTGCCAGCAGTTTGAGGGACACCTCGGTTACGAGTGGGCAGTTCTTC.

This clonotype appeared many times. The CDR3 reads CASSLALNEQYF. CDR3 DNA sequence: TGTGCCAGCAGTTTGGCTCTTAACGAGCAGTACTTC. The chain links TRBV12-3 or TRBV12-4 to TRBJ2-7; D not certain. Trimming pared 3 bases from V and 5 bases from J, leaving 8 bases between. This CDR3 is built from 12 residues.

This clonotype was counted between two and nine times. The V and J genes are TRBV4-3 and TRBJ2-6; D is ambiguous. V was clipped by 8 bases and J by 0 bases, with 14 bases between them. The CDR3 totals 16 residues. Per the germline V gene, CDR1 is LGHNA and CDR2 is YSLEER. The CDR3 loop reads CASLADADSGANVLTF. The CDR3 DNA reads as TGCGCCAGCTTGGCAGACGCGGACTCTGGGGCCAACGTCCTGACTTTC.